This T cell receptor beta chain is drawn from a study of blood T cells in healthy people across ages (dated by TCRdb to the mid-2010s). Study-level background: In model experiments, template switching captured roughly one uniquely barcoded TCR beta cDNA molecule for every two T cells. Using deep sequencing normalized with unique cDNA molecular identifiers, the study measured how TCR beta repertoire diversity changes with age. Four age groups were formed from the donors: young (average approximately 17 years), middle-aged (around 37), aged (around 62) and long-lived (roughly 81). To avoid experimental bias, donors of different ages were distributed randomly across sequencing lanes. The study analyzed two additional independent replicas of 1 million unique cDNA reads from the same blood draw for two donors, one aged 18 to 30 and one aged 80 or older.

The germline V gene sets CDR1 to MNHEY and CDR2 to SVGAGI. From the cysteine through the phenylalanine, the CDR3 covers 12 amino acids. CDR3 DNA is the only sequence kept; it has 36 bases, read in frame from the first base. Systemically healthy Caucasian individuals from Russia, over 30 in total and aged roughly 6 to 90 years, were included as donors. Approximately 11 milliliters of peripheral blood were drawn from each donor into EDTA-treated Vacutainer tubes. Ficoll-Paque density-gradient centrifugation was used to isolate PBMCs, with at least 6.5 million per sample. Trizol reagent was used to extract total RNA from PBMCs, with at least 6 micrograms per sample. For every donor, an aliquot of PBMCs went through flow cytometry to measure the percentages of naive CD45RAhigh/CD27high T cells. Libraries were made using 5' RACE. TCRdb shows the sequencer as Illumina HiSeq 2500. The second PCR ran for roughly 7 to 11 cycles and used a J-beta primer mix along with a sample-barcoded 5' primer. A unique molecular identifier was introduced onto each TCR beta cDNA molecule by a template-switch 5' adaptor carrying 12 random nucleotides. At least 2.5 million CDR3-containing paired-end reads were obtained from each sample. First-strand cDNA was synthesized from all RNA with the Mint cDNA synthesis kit, primed by a TRBC-specific oligonucleotide. Following uracil-DNA glycosylase treatment, a first 18-cycle PCR with universal primers M1SS and BC2_uni_R was performed on all cDNA. The authors processed their data as follows. For normalization, 1 million high-quality reads, each with a distinct molecular identifier, were randomly selected from each sample. Reads with shared molecular identifiers were discarded instead of being binned into consensus sequences. MiTCR, set to a Q25 quality threshold and the strictest error-elimination algorithm, was used for CDR3 identification, clonotype clustering and error correction. A nonparametric unseen species model with Euler transformation was used to estimate a lower bound on total TCR beta diversity. TCRdb handled the public reads itself, with Q25 trimming in fastp and clone calling in MiXCR, and kept productive beta chains. Rows with a matching CDR3 protein are joined into one entry that keeps the most common DNA and genes. It is TCRdb's table, rather than the study itself, that gives the V and J calls and clone size. In this sample the table shows approximately 600,000 distinct CDR3 sequences, roughly three fifths of which occur a single time. 30% to 45% of the sample lies in the top ten.

Concerning this clonotype itself: Its antigen is unknown. One junction end disagrees with the germline gene, perhaps due to a read error.

Points the paper makes about the study in general: Estimates of total diversity based on one million sequenced T cells were regarded as lower bounds and as underestimates. Because donor CMV infection status was unknown, age-related changes in expanded clonotypes were potentially confounded. The percentage of naive T cells measured by flow cytometry correlated strongly with observed TCR beta diversity. Bulk unsorted PBMC profiling prevented conclusive comparison of naive and antigen-experienced compartments. Compared with the aged group, more naive CD4+ T cells, fewer expanded clones and increased TCR diversity were shown by the long-lived group, suggesting age selection. Observed TCR beta diversity per million T cells fell roughly linearly with age, and a significant reduction was already apparent by age roughly 40.

The rearrangement combines TRBV6-5 with TRBJ2-5; the D gene remains uncertain. This sequence was found in a man aged 55-75 years in good health. The sample consisted of blood. The base sequence is TGTACCAGCAGGACGGCCCAAGAGACCCAGTACTTC. This is translated as CTSRTAQETQYF.